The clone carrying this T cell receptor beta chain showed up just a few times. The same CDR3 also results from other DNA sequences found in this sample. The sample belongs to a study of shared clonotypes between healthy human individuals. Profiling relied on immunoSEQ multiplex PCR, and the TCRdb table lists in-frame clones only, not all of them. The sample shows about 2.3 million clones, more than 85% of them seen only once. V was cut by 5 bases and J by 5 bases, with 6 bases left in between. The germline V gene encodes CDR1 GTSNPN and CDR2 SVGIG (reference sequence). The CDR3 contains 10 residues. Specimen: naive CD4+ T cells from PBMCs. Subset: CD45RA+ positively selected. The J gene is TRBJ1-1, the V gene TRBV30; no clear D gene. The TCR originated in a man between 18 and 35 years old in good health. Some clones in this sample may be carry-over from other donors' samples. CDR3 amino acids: CAWGGTEAFF. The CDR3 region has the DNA TGTGCCTGGGGTGGAACTGAAGCTTTCTTT. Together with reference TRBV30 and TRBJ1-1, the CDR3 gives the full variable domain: SQTIHQWPATLVQPVGSPLSLECTVEGTSNPNLYWYRQAAGRGLQLLFYSVGIGQISSEVPQNLSASRPQDRQFILSSKKLLLSDSGFYLCAWGGTEAFFGQGTRLTVV.